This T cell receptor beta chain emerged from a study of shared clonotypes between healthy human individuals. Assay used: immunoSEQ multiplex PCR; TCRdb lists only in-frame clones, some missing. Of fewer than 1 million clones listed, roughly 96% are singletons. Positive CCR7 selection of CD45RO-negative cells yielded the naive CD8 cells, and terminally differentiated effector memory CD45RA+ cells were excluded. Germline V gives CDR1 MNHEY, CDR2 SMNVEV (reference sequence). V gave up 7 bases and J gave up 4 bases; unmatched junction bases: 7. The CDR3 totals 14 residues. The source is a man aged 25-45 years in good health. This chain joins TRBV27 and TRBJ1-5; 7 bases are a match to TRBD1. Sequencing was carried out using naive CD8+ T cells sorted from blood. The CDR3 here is CASKRGTENQPQHF. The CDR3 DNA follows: TGTGCCAGCAAGAGGGGGACAGAGAATCAGCCCCAGCATTTT.